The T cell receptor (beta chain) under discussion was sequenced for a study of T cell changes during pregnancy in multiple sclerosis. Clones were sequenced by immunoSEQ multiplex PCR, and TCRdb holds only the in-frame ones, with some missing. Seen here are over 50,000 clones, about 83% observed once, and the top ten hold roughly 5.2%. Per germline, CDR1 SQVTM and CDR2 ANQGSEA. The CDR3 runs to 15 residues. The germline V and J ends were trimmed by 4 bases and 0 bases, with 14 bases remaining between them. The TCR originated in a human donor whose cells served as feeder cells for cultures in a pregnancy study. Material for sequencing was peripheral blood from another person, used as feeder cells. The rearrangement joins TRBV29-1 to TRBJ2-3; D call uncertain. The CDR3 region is CSVVMAGPSTDTQYF. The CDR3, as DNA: TGCAGCGTTGTGATGGCAGGACCAAGCACAGATACGCAGTATTTT.